The 9 T cell receptor beta chains listed next were all sequenced from one sample in a study of regulatory and conventional T cells in RAG deficiency. The sorted conventional CD4+ T cells were CD25-low and CD127-high, with genomic DNA sequenced. Some clones are missing from TCRdb's copy, which holds only in-frame ones; the method was immunoSEQ multiplex PCR. The data contain some 23,000 clones, 93% of them seen just once; the ten biggest clones take up roughly 0.73%. A further study also used this sample, focusing on regulatory T cells. This second study says: Primers: 52 TRBV forward and 13 TRBJ reverse.

Sequenced sample: CD4+ T cells sorted from blood. These receptors came from a human donor in good health.

This clone has just one count. The chain recombines TRBV19 with TRBJ1-5; D is possibly TRBD1 (5 bases). CDR1 and CDR2 from the germline V gene are LNHDA and SQIVND (reference sequence). This CDR3 has 14 amino acids. Trimming took off 7 bases at V and 5 bases at J, with 15 bases between the two ends. CDR3 in amino acids: CASTWGRQHQPQHF. The DNA of the CDR3 is TGTGCCAGTACGTGGGGCAGACAGCATCAGCCCCAGCATTTT.

The chain links TRBV18 to TRBJ2-2; 9 bases align to TRBD1. The CDR3 is made up of 16 amino acids. Germline V gives CDR1 KGHSH, CDR2 LQKENI. Germline trimming cut 5 bases from V and 2 bases from J; bases unmatched to any gene: 6. The CDR3 sequence: CASSVGQGSNTGELFF. The CDR3 region has the DNA TGTGCCAGCTCAGTAGGACAGGGGTCAAACACCGGGGAGCTGTTTTTT. The whole variable domain, filled in from reference TRBV18 and TRBJ2-2, reads NAGVMQNPRHLVRRRGQEARLRCSPMKGHSHVYWYRQLPEEGLKFMVYLQKENIIDESGMPKERFSAEFPKEGPSILRIQQVVRGDSAAYFCASSVGQGSNTGELFFGEGSRLTVL.

The chain uses TRBV18 and TRBJ2-3, with TRBD2 matching 9 bases. CDR1 and CDR2 (germline): KGHSH, LQKENI. The CDR3 has 18 residues. Trimming took 0 bases from V and 0 from J; bases not matched to a gene: 7. The CDR3 DNA is TGTGCCAGCTCACCACCTAGGAGCGGGGGGCGAAGCACAGATACGCAGTATTTT. Amino acid sequence: CASSPPRSGGRSTDTQYF.

The chain employs TRBV11-3 and TRBJ2-2; perhaps TRBD2 as D (6 bases). Germline loops: CDR1 SGHNT, CDR2 YENEEA. The CDR3 loop spans 16 amino acids. The V end was cut by 0 bases, the J end by 3 bases, with 11 bases between. DNA for the CDR3: TGTGCCAGCAGCTTAGATCCGGGGGTGGACACCGGGGAGCTGTTTTTT. Its translation is CASSLDPGVDTGELFF.

Comment on this clone: A junction end diverges from the germline sequence, so it may reflect a read error. CDR3 loop: CASREDGRYGYTF. Written as DNA, the CDR3 is TGTGCCAGCAGAGAAGACGGACGCTATGGCTACACCTTC. The chain uses TRBV2 and TRBJ1-2; no reliable D call. This CDR3 is 13 amino acids long. Looked up from germline, CDR1 is SNHLY and CDR2 is FYNNEI.

The gene calls are TRBV6-1 and TRBJ2-5; TRBD1 matches at 11 bases. The germline gives CDR1 MNHNS, CDR2 SASEGT. This CDR3 spans 17 amino acids. With V trimmed by 2 bases and J by 8 bases, 13 bases remained unmatched. CDR3 in DNA: TGTGCCAGCAGTGAAACATGGACAGGGGGCGTAAGGGAAACCCAGTACTTC. This sequence encodes CASSETWTGGVRETQYF.

V gene TRBV5-1 combines with J gene TRBJ2-3, with 9 bases matching TRBD2. This CDR3 is 15 amino acids long. V trimming: 1 base; J trimming: 4 bases; junction bases outside the gene matches: 4. Germline V gene data show CDR1 as SGHRS and CDR2 as YFSETQ. CDR3 protein: CASSLPSGESDTQYF. The DNA of the CDR3 is TGCGCCAGCAGCTTGCCTAGCGGGGAGTCAGATACGCAGTATTTT.

The chain is built from TRBV2 and TRBJ1-2, with 8 bases fitting TRBD1. Looked up from germline, CDR1 is SNHLY and CDR2 is FYNNEI. CDR3 length: 14 amino acids. Germline trimming cut 6 bases from V and 3 bases from J; bases unmatched to any gene: 6. The CDR3 DNA reads as TGTGCCAGCAGCATATCGACAGGGGACTATGGCTACACCTTC. This gives the protein CASSISTGDYGYTF. Full variable domain (missing parts from reference TRBV2 and TRBJ1-2): EPEVTQTPSHQVTQMGQEVILRCVPISNHLYFYWYRQILGQKVEFLVSFYNNEISEKSEIFDDQFSVERPDGSNFTLKIRSTKLEDSAMYFCASSISTGDYGYTFGSGTRLTVV.

The CDR3: CASSSDAVGGQETQYF. DNA for the CDR3: TGCGCCAGCAGCAGCGATGCGGTAGGGGGACAAGAGACCCAGTACTTC. The chain joins TRBV5-1 to TRBJ2-5, with D perhaps matching TRBD1 (6 bases). Trimming cost V 4 bases and J 2 bases, with 18 bases left between them. In germline, CDR1 is SGHRS, CDR2 YFSETQ. The CDR3 has 16 amino acids.